The clone carrying this TCR beta chain was counted ten times or more. CDR1 and CDR2 from the germline V gene are SGHRS and YFSETQ. With 4 bases removed from V and 7 bases from J, the gap between germline ends came to 15 bases. The CDR3 sequence is 14 residues long. This entry belongs to a study of T cells in Graves' hyperthyroidism and ophthalmopathy. Patients with uncontrolled infections, other autoimmune diseases, pregnancy or lactation were excluded. Amplified regions were TCR beta CDR3 sequences from RNA transcripts. TCR CDR3 regions were first amplified by RT-PCR with HTBI primers. TCRdb passed the multiplex PCR reads through MiXCR, listing each CDR3 protein once. Of roughly 300,000 distinct CDR3 sequences in the sample, around a fifth were seen once.

Sequenced input: blood. This TCR was sampled from a woman between 50 and 59 years old with Graves' hyperthyroidism. This chain links TRBV5-1 with TRBJ2-1, with a weak D call TRBD1 (5 bases). The CDR3 sequence is CASSSRQGRNEQFF. CDR3 bases: TGCGCCAGCAGCAGTCGGCAGGGCCGAAATGAGCAGTTCTTC.